The clone carrying this TCR beta chain has just a few counts. Its antigen is unidentified. The data stem from a study of cytomegalovirus exposure and HLA in healthy donors. Overall study results and limits: A likely sequencing artifact accounted for one observed cluster of highly shared sequence variants.

The PCR contained 60 Vbeta and 13 Jbeta primers. Per the original data handling: Later analysis identified tens of millions of unique TCR beta chains, about 12 million shared. Produced via immunoSEQ multiplex PCR; TCRdb's table is partial and in-frame only. That table is the source of V, J and clone size, and D and trimming were worked out from the DNA. The profile covers 200,000 to 250,000 clones, with around four fifths appearing a single time and 2.5% to 3% taken by the ten largest. CDR3 length: 14 residues. Germline values: CDR1 ENHRY, CDR2 SYGVKD. V was pared by 8 bases and J by 7 bases, with 18 bases between.

This receptor was taken from a woman between 55 and 75 years old in good health and CMV-seropositive. V is TRBV10-3 and J is TRBJ1-5; a weak D match, TRBD1 (6 bases). The material sequenced was PBMCs. DNA of the CDR3: TGTGCCATCTCCGCGGGGGGGGCCTTGCAGCCCCAGCATTTT. Translating gives CAISAGGALQPQHF.